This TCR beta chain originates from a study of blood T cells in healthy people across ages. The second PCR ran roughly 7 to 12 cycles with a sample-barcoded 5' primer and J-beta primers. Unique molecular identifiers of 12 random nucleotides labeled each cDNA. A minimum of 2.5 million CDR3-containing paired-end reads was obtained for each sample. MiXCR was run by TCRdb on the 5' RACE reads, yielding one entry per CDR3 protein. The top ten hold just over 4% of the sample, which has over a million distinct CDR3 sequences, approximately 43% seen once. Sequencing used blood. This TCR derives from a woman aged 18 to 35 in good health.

CDR3 sequence (DNA): TGTGCCAGCACCCCTACGGGGGGCGGAACTGAAGCTTTCTTT. Translated: CASTPTGGGTEAFF. V gene TRBV9 combines with J gene TRBJ1-1; D may be TRBD1 (6 bases). CDR3 length: 14 amino acids. V lost 6 bases, J lost 5 bases, and 17 bases lay in between. Germline CDR1 SGDLS, CDR2 YYNGEE.